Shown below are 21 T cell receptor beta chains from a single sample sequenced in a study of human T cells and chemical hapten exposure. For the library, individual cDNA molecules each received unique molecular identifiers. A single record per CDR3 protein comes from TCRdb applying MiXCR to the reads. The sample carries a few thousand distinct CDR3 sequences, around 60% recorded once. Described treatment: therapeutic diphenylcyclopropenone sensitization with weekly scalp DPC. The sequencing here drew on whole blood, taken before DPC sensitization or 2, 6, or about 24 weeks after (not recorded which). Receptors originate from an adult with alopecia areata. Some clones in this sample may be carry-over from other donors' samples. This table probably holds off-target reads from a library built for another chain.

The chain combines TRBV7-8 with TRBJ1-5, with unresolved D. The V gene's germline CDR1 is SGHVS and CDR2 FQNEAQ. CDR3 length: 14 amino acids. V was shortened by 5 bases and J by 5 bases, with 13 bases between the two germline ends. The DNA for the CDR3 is TGTGCCAGCAGCGAGAGCGGGTCCCATCAGCCCCAGCATTTT. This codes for CASSESGSHQPQHF.

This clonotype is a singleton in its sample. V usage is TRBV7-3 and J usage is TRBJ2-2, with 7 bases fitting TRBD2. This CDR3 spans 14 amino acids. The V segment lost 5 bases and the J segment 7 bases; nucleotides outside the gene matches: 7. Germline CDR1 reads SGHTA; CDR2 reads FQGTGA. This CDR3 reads CASSPSPGGGELFF. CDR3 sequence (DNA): TGTGCCAGCAGCCCCAGTCCGGGGGGCGGGGAGCTGTTTTTT. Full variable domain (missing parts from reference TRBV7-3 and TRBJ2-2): GAGVSQTPSNKVTEKGKYVELRCDPISGHTALYWYRQSLGQGPEFLIYFQGTGAADDSGLPNDRFFAVRPEGSVSTLKIQRTERGDSAVYLCASSPSPGGGELFFGEGSRLTVL.

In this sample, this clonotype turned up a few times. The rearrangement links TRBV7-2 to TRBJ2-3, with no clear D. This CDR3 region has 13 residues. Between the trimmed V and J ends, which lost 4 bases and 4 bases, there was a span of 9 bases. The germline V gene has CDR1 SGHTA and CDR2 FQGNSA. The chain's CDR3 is CASSSKTADTQYF. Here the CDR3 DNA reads TGTGCCAGCAGCTCAAAGACGGCAGATACGCAGTATTTT.

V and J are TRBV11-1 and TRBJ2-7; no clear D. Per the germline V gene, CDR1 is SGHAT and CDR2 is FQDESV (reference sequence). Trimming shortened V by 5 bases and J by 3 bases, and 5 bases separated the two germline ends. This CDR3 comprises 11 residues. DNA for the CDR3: TGTGCCAGCAGCGCCAACTACGAGCAGTACTTC. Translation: CASSANYEQYF.

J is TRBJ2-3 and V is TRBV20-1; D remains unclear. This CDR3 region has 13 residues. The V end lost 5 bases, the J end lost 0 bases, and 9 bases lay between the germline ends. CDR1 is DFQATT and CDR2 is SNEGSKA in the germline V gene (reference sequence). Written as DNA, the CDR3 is TGCAGTGCTCCCAAATCTAGCACAGATACGCAGTATTTT. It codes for CSAPKSSTDTQYF.

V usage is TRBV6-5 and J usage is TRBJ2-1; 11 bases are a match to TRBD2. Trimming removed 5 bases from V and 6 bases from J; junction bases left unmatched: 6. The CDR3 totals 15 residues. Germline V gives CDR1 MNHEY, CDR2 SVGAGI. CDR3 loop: CASSLDLAGGNEQFF. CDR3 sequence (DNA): TGTGCCAGCAGTCTGGATCTAGCGGGAGGCAATGAGCAGTTCTTC.

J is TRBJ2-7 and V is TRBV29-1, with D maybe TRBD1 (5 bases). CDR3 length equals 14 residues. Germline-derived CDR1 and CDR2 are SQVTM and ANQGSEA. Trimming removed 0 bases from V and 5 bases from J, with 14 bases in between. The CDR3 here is CSVEDPGHHDEQYF. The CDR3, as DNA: TGCAGCGTTGAAGATCCCGGACATCACGACGAGCAGTACTTC.

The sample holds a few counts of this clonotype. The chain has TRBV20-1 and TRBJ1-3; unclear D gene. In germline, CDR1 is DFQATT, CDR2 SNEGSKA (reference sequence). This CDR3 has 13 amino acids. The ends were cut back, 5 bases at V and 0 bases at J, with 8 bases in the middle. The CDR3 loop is CSAPRPSGNTIYF. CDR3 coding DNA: TGCAGTGCTCCCCGCCCCTCTGGAAACACCATATATTTT.

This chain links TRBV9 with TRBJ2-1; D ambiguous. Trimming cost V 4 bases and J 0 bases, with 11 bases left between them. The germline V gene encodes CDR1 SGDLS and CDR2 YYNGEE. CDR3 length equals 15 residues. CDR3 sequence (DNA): TGTGCCAGCAGCTATCAAACCGTCTCCTACAATGAGCAGTTCTTC. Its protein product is CASSYQTVSYNEQFF.

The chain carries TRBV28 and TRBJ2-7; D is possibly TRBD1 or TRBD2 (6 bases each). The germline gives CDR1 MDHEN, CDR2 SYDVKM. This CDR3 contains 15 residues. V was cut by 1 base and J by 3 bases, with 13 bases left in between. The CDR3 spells CASSLLKRGDYEQYF. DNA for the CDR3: TGTGCCAGCAGTTTATTGAAAAGGGGGGACTACGAGCAGTACTTC. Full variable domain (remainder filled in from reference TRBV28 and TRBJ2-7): DVKVTQSSRYLVKRTGEKVFLECVQDMDHENMFWYRQDPGLGLRLIYFSYDVKMKEKGDIPEGYSVSREKKERFSLILESASTNQTSMYLCASSLLKRGDYEQYFGPGTRLTVT.

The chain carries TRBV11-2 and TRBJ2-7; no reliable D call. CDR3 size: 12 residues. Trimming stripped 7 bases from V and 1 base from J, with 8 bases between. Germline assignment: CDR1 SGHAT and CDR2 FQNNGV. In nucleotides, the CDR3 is TGTGCCAGCAAGGGTCGGTCCTACGAGCAGTACTTC. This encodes CASKGRSYEQYF.

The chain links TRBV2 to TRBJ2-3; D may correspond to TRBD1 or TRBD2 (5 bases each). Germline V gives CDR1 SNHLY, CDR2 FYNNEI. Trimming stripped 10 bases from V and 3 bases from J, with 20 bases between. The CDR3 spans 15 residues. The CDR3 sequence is CATAWGWSQTDTQYF. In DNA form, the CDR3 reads TGTGCCACAGCATGGGGGTGGTCACAGACAGATACGCAGTATTTT.

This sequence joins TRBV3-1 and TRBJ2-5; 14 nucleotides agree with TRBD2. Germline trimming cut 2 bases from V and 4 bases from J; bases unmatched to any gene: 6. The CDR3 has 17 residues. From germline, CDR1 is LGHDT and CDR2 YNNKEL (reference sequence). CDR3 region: CASSQSVGLAGGETQYF. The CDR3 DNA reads TGTGCCAGCAGCCAATCCGTAGGACTAGCGGGAGGAGAGACCCAGTACTTC.

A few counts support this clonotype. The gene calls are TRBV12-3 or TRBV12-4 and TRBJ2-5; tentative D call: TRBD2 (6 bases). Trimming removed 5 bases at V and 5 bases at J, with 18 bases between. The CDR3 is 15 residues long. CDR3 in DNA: TGTGCCAGCAGTGATAGCGGAGTGGGGTCTGAGACCCAGTACTTC. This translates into CASSDSGVGSETQYF.

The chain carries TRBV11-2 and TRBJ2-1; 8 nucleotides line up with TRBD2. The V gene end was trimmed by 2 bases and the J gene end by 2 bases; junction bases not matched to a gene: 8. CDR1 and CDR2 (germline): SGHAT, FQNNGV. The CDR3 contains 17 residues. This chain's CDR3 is CASSLRPGGRTYNEQFF. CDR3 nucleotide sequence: TGTGCCAGCAGCTTACGTCCGGGCGGGAGGACCTACAATGAGCAGTTCTTC.

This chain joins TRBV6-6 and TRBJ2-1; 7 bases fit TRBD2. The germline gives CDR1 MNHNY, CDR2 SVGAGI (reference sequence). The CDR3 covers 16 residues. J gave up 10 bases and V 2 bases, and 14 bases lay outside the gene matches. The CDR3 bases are TGTGCCAGCAGTTACGTACCACGCCCGGGGGGAGGGGAGCAGTTCTTC. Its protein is CASSYVPRPGGGEQFF.

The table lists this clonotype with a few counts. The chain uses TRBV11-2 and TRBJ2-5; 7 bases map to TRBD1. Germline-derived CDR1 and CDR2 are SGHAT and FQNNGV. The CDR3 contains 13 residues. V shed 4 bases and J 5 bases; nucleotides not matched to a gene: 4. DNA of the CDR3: TGTGCCAGCAGCTGGGACAGTCTGGAGACCCAGTACTTC. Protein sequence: CASSWDSLETQYF.

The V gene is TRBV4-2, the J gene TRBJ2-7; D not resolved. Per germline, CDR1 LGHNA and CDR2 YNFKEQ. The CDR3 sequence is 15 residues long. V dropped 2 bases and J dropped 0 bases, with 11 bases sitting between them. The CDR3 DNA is TGTGCCAGCAGCCAACAGAGGATCGACTCCTACGAGCAGTACTTC. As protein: CASSQQRIDSYEQYF.

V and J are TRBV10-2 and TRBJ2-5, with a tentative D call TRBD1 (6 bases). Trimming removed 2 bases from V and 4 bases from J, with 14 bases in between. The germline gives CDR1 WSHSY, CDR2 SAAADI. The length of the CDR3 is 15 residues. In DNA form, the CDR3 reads TGCGCCAGCAGTGAGGCAACAGGGTGGGGAGAGACCCAGTACTTC. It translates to CASSEATGWGETQYF.

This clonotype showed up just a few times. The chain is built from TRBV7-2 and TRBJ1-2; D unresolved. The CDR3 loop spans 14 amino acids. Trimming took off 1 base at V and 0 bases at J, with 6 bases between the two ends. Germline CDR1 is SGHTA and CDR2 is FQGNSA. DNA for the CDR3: TGTGCCAGCAGCTTAGAAGCCACTAACTATGGCTACACCTTC. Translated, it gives CASSLEATNYGYTF. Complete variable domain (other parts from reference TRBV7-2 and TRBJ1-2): GAGVSQSPSNKVTEKGKDVELRCDPISGHTALYWYRQSLGQGLEFLIYFQGNSAPDKSGLPSDRFSAERTGGSVSTLTIQRTQQEDSAVYLCASSLEATNYGYTFGSGTRLTVV.

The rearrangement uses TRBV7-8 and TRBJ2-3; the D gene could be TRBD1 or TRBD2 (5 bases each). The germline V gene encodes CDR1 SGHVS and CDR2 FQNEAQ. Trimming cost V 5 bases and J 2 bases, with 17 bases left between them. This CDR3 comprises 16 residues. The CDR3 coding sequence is TGTGCCAGCAGCCCGGGGTCCGACAGTCACACAGATACGCAGTATTTT. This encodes CASSPGSDSHTDTQYF.